One T cell receptor beta chain is described in this entry. The antigen it recognizes is unknown. Given a much more abundant clone one base away, this may be a read error. The TCR beta CDR3 regions were amplified from RNA transcripts. The first round of RT-PCR for the TCR CDR3 was performed with the HTBI primer set and the Qiagen OneStep RT-PCR kit. The libraries were constructed in a second round of multiplex PCR and then size-selected and purified. The libraries were sequenced on an Illumina HiSeq2000 using paired-end 100 bp reads. Processing in the source paper ran as follows. SOAPnuke was used to process the raw data, removing reads that contained adapters or uncalled bases, had a mean Phred below 15, or lacked an exact match to the constant primer or identifier. High-quality paired reads were merged with COPE v1.2.5, and unique nucleotide sequences were defined as clonotypes. Clonotypes were aligned to IMGT TRBV, TRBD and TRBJ reference segments using MiTCR v1.1. The analysis was restricted to V-J combinations with a frequency above 0.0001, which together covered 99% to 99.2% of the repertoires. A TCS score was defined as the ratio between F50 (clonal expansion) and ExV (chaos), using BLOSUM62-based TCRdist between CDR3 peptides within each V-J. Welch's t-statistics and random forest reduced 500 to 650 V-J features to roughly 13, which were used in a naive Bayes classifier (R e1071). Clones were called with MiXCR by TCRdb after fastp trimmed the public reads at Q25, and only in-frame beta chains were retained. Entries are consolidated by CDR3 protein sequence, retaining the most common genes and DNA. The V and J calls reflect TCRdb's pipeline rather than the authors' work. A total of 600,000 to 900,000 distinct CDR3 sequences appear in this sample, less than 20% of them only once. The top ten clones comprise around 7.7% of the sample.

This specimen belongs to a study of T cells in Graves' hyperthyroidism and ophthalmopathy (dated by TCRdb to between 2018 and 2021). With regard to the full study: Peripheral blood samples were taken at the time of initial diagnosis, prior to any treatment. For training and testing, the approximately 97 patients in the discovery cohort were randomly divided in a 7:3 ratio. After blood sampling, hyperthyroidism patients were treated with methimazole at a starting dose of 30 mg daily, and ophthalmopathy patients were treated with high-dose intravenous methylprednisolone. To identify TCR V-J signatures that set the groups apart, the researchers used a discovery cohort of 90 to 100 patients, made up of 40 to 45 with Graves' ophthalmopathy and 57 with stable Graves' hyperthyroidism. The study also compared thyroid tissue and blood T-cell repertoires from more than five Graves' hyperthyroidism patients. An independent validation cohort of 18 to 20 hyperthyroidism patients and about 15 patients who later progressed to ophthalmopathy tested prospective prediction of ophthalmopathy. The paper reports TCR Vbeta CDR3 sequencing of roughly 140 peripheral blood samples: approximately 41 ophthalmopathy, roughly 80 hyperthyroidism and around 17 progressor patients. Summary of the overall study and its limitations: In validation, progression to ophthalmopathy was predicted by the model with 70.59% sensitivity and 72% to 85% specificity, a median of 6.5 months before onset. Most expanded thyroid clonotypes (frequency above 0.001) were also found in blood, which suggests that blood repertoires may mirror thyroid immune responses. In cross-validation, a model built on a 13 V-J signature told ophthalmopathy apart from stable hyperthyroidism with 87.88% sensitivity and about 81% specificity, and in testing the same model reached 80%/75%. Sample size was not statistically predetermined, and blinding of investigators to group allocation was not performed.

A patient counted as having stable Graves' hyperthyroidism if no progression to ophthalmopathy occurred over 18 months of follow-up. Hyperthyroidism patients were newly diagnosed, with disease duration under 2 months, and aged 18 to 65 years. Any patient with an uncontrolled infection, another autoimmune disease, pregnancy or lactation was excluded. Diagnoses were based on clinical symptoms, serum thyroxine and TRAb, thyroid ultrasound and orbital computed tomography. PBMCs were separated from 7.5 to 10 ml of fresh peripheral blood using Ficoll-Paque density gradient centrifugation. Total RNA was extracted using Trizol reagent, and RNA quality was assessed on an Agilent 2100 Bioanalyzer. The V end gives up 2 bases and the J end 9 bases, leaving 6 bases in the junction not matched to a gene. Including cysteine and phenylalanine, the CDR3 has 14 amino acids. Only the CDR3 DNA is retained, 42 bases long and in frame from the first base. From a lookup of the germline V gene, CDR1 and CDR2 are SGHTA and FQGNSA.

The sequenced material came from blood. The TCR was taken from a man aged 18-30 years with Graves' hyperthyroidism. This sequence uses TRBV7-2 and TRBJ2-1, with 8 bases in between that match TRBD2. The CDR3 sequence is CTSSLTGGPSEQFF. The nucleotide sequence is given as TGTACCAGCAGCTTAACGGGAGGGCCTAGTGAGCAGTTCTTC.